Described below is a single T cell receptor (beta chain) sequence and its context. These data are taken from a study of blood T cell repertoires in COVID-19. At the level of the study: Whether acute or convalescent, the COVID-19 samples came from the United States, Italy and Spain.

The V gene's germline CDR1 is MNHEY and CDR2 SVGAGI. Trimming shortened V by 6 bases and J by 1 base, and 16 bases separated the two germline ends. There are 15 residues in the CDR3. TCRdb's table, derived via immunoSEQ multiplex PCR, lists solely in-frame clones and lacks some. The sample lists 180,000 or so clones, approximately 85% seen once, with around 8% in the top ten. The sequence came from a woman aged 60-70 years with acute or convalescent COVID-19. The chain has TRBV6-5 and TRBJ2-7; D may be TRBD1 (5 bases). The material sequenced was peripheral blood. The CDR3 loop reads CASSRTGVVSYEQYF. Written as DNA, the CDR3 is TGTGCCAGCAGCCGCACAGGAGTCGTTTCCTACGAGCAGTACTTC.